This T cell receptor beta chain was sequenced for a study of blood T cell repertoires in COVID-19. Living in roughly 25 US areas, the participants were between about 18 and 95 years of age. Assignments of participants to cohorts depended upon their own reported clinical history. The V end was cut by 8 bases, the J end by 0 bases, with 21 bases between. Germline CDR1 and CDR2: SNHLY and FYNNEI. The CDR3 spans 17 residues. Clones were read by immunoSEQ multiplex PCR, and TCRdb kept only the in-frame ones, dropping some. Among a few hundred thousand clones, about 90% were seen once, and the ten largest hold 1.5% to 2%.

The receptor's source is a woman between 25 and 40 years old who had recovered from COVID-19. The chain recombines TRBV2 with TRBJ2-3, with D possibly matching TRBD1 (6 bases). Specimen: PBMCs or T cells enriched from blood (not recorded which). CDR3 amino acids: CASWLQTTGPSTDTQYF. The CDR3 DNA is TGTGCCAGCTGGTTACAGACGACAGGTCCCAGCACAGATACGCAGTATTTT. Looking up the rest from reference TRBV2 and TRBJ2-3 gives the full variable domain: EPEVTQTPSHQVTQMGQEVILRCVPISNHLYFYWYRQILGQKVEFLVSFYNNEISEKSEIFDDQFSVERPDGSNFTLKIRSTKLEDSAMYFCASWLQTTGPSTDTQYFGPGTRLTVL.